This T cell receptor (beta chain) comes out of a study of identical twins. Via MiXCR, TCRdb re-called the 5' RACE reads, giving one row per CDR3 protein. The data contain 500,000 to 550,000 distinct CDR3 sequences, about 22% of them seen just once; the ten biggest clones take up 0.45% to 0.5%. Germline V lookup: CDR1 MNHNS, CDR2 SASEGT. Trimming removed 3 bases from V and 11 bases from J, with 17 bases in between. The length of the CDR3 is 14 residues. These data were also reused for a study on yellow fever vaccine responses in identical twins.

Sequences were obtained from CD4+ T cells sorted from blood. The clonotype comes from a woman younger than 35 in good health. The chain has TRBV6-1 and TRBJ1-5; D ambiguous. CDR3 in amino acids: CASSERSGSRSQHF. In nucleotides, the CDR3 is TGTGCCAGCAGTGAGCGGTCTGGGAGCAGGTCCCAGCATTTT.